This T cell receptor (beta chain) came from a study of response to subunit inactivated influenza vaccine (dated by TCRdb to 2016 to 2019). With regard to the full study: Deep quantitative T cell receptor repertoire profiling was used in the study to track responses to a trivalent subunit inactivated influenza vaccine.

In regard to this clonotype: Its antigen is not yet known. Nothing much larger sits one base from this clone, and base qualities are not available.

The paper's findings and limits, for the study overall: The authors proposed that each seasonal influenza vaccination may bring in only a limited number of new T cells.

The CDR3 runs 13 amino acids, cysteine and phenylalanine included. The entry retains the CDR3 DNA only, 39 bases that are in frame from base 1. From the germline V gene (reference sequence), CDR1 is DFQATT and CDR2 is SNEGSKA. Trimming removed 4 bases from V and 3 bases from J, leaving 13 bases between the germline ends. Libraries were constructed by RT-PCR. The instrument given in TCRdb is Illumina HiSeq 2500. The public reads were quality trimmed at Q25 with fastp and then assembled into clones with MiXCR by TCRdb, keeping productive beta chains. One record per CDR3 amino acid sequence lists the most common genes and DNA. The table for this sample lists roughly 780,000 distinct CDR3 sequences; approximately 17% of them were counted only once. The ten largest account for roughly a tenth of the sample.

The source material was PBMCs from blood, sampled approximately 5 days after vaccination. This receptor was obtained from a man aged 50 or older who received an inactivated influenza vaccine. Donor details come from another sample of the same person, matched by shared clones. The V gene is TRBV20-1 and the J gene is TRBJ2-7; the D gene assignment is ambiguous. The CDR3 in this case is CSAKDLVFYEQYF. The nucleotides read TGCAGTGCTAAAGACCTAGTTTTCTACGAGCAGTACTTC.